The sequence of this T cell receptor (beta chain) was determined in a study of blood T cell repertoires in COVID-19. The wider study: The cDNA or gDNA used as material had been derived from T cells, B-cell-depleted T cells, or PBMCs.

This table comes from immunoSEQ multiplex PCR, and its TCRdb copy is limited to in-frame clones, with some not included. Here the sample spans 45,000 to 50,000 clones, approximately 87% being singletons. The CDR3 has 17 residues. The germline gives CDR1 SGHNT, CDR2 YYREEE (reference sequence). With V trimmed by 4 bases and J by 4 bases, 14 bases remained unmatched. The receptor comes from a human donor in a cohort sampled during active COVID-19. Input material: peripheral blood. This chain joins TRBV5-4 and TRBJ2-5; 9 positions match TRBD1. This CDR3 is CASSPTGGQGRVETQYF. The CDR3 DNA follows: TGTGCCAGCAGCCCAACAGGGGGACAGGGAAGAGTAGAGACCCAGTACTTC.